This passage covers 25 T cell receptor beta chains from one sample sequenced in a study of T cells in localized non-small cell lung cancer. The method was immunoSEQ multiplex PCR; TCRdb's version includes in-frame clones alone and lacks a portion of them. The sample lists 48,000 or so clones; about nine tenths were seen once. Specimen: peripheral blood, collected before any cancer treatment. All receptors derive from a male donor at least 60 years old with stage III squamous cell lung carcinoma.

The V gene is TRBV7-9, the J gene TRBJ1-2, with D tentatively TRBD1 (5 bases). This CDR3 comprises 14 residues. From germline, CDR1 is SEHNR and CDR2 FQNEAQ (reference sequence). The V gene lost 5 bases and the J gene lost 6 bases, with 16 bases spanning the gap. The CDR3 DNA reads TGTGCCAGCAGCCTAGGGACCCCCCGACATGGCTACACCTTC. This translates into CASSLGTPRHGYTF.

V is TRBV30 and J is TRBJ1-4; TRBD1 is a possible D gene (5 bases). This CDR3 spans 11 amino acids. The V and J ends lost 3 bases and 13 bases respectively, with 12 bases between them. Per the germline V gene, CDR1 is GTSNPN and CDR2 is SVGIG (reference sequence). As DNA, the CDR3 is TGTGCCTGGAGCGAAGGGGAAGGACTGTTTTTT. Its translation: CAWSEGEGLFF. Together with reference TRBV30 and TRBJ1-4, the CDR3 gives the full variable domain: SQTIHQWPATLVQPVGSPLSLECTVEGTSNPNLYWYRQAAGRGLQLLFYSVGIGQISSEVPQNLSASRPQDRQFILSSKKLLLSDSGFYLCAWSEGEGLFFGSGTQLSVL.

The chain couples TRBV7-3 to TRBJ1-1, with D hard to call. Germline V CDR1 and CDR2: SGHTA, FQGTGA. The V and J ends lost 5 bases and 1 base respectively, with 8 bases between them. This CDR3 comprises 13 residues. CDR3 protein: CASSPGWNTEAFF. The CDR3 DNA reads as TGTGCCAGCAGCCCTGGATGGAACACTGAAGCTTTCTTT.

DNA of the CDR3: TGTGCCAGCAGGAGGACGGGGGAGACCCAGTACTTC. Translation: CASRRTGETQYF. V is TRBV5-4 and J is TRBJ2-5; D possibly corresponds to TRBD2 (5 bases). Germline assignment: CDR1 SGHNT and CDR2 YYREEE (reference sequence). This CDR3 contains 12 residues. The germline V and J ends were trimmed by 5 bases and 5 bases, with 10 bases remaining between them.

The chain couples TRBV9 to TRBJ1-1; TRBD1 agrees at 8 bases. Germline CDR1 is SGDLS and CDR2 is YYNGEE. The CDR3 covers 16 residues. V lost 7 bases, J lost 5 bases, and 16 bases stayed unmatched. CDR3 nucleotide sequence: TGTGCCAGCGCCCGAGAACCAGGGGGCGGCCTTACTGAAGCTTTCTTT. As protein: CASAREPGGGLTEAFF.

In its sample, this clone was seen once. The chain carries TRBV18 and TRBJ2-7, with D perhaps matching TRBD1 (6 bases). V was shortened by 1 base and J by 0 bases, with 10 bases between the two germline ends. This CDR3 is 15 amino acids long. Looked up from germline, CDR1 is KGHSH and CDR2 is LQKENI. CDR3 sequence reads: CASSPQDRSSYEQYF. In nucleotides, the CDR3 is TGTGCCAGCTCACCACAAGACAGGTCCTCCTACGAGCAGTACTTC.

The chain couples TRBV2 to TRBJ1-5; a weak D match, TRBD1 (6 bases). Germline values: CDR1 SNHLY, CDR2 FYNNEI. This CDR3 contains 15 residues. V gave up 8 bases and J gave up 0 bases, with 14 bases separating them. CDR3 residues: CASRTGPDSNQPQHF. The CDR3, as DNA: TGTGCCAGCCGAACAGGGCCCGATAGCAATCAGCCCCAGCATTTT.

V gene TRBV19 combines with J gene TRBJ1-1, with D maybe TRBD1 (5 bases). From germline, CDR1 is LNHDA and CDR2 SQIVND (reference sequence). The CDR3 runs 15 residues. V was cut by 4 bases and J by 4 bases, with 16 bases left in between. The CDR3 DNA sequence: TGTGCCAGTAGTAAGCCCTCAGGGAGGAGCACTGAAGCTTTCTTT. It translates to CASSKPSGRSTEAFF.

The chain employs TRBV7-6 and TRBJ2-3; 7 nucleotides line up with TRBD2. CDR1 SGHVS and CDR2 FNYEAQ come from the germline V gene. V shed 1 base and J 2 bases; nucleotides not matched to a gene: 9. The CDR3 has 17 amino acids. The CDR3 is CASSLGGGSGTTDTQYF. The CDR3 region has the DNA TGTGCCAGCAGCTTAGGGGGGGGTAGCGGTACCACAGATACGCAGTATTTT.

The chain links TRBV2 to TRBJ2-5; 7 bases align to TRBD1. V lost 7 bases, J lost 2 bases, and 4 bases stayed unmatched. Per the germline V gene, CDR1 is SNHLY and CDR2 is FYNNEI. This CDR3 has 13 amino acids. The CDR3 DNA sequence: TGTGCCAGCACAGGGACAGAGCAAGAGACCCAGTACTTC. Residues: CASTGTEQETQYF.

The V gene is TRBV7-2, the J gene TRBJ2-1, with 7 bases that match TRBD1. Germline-derived CDR1 and CDR2 are SGHTA and FQGNSA. The CDR3 contains 14 residues. Unmatched junction bases numbered 5, after V lost 5 bases and J lost 4 bases. The CDR3: CASSTNRGYNEQFF. The CDR3 nucleotides read TGTGCCAGCAGCACCAACAGGGGTTACAATGAGCAGTTCTTC.

In this sample, this clone turned up once. The chain has TRBV28 and TRBJ1-5, with D possibly being TRBD1 (5 bases). Trimming took 5 bases from V and 6 from J, leaving 23 bases between them. Looked up from germline, CDR1 is MDHEN and CDR2 is SYDVKM. The CDR3 runs 17 residues. The CDR3 DNA is TGTGCCAGCAGTCCCCTGGGGGGGGTATTGGGGCGTCAGCCCCAGCATTTT. It is translated as CASSPLGGVLGRQPQHF.

The J gene is TRBJ2-5, the V gene TRBV19; D is possibly TRBD1 (6 bases). The CDR3 has 14 amino acids. V was pared by 8 bases and J by 2 bases, with 15 bases between. CDR1 LNHDA and CDR2 SQIVND come from the germline V gene (reference sequence). CDR3 DNA: TGTGCCAGTGGATCTGGACAGAGACAAGAGACCCAGTACTTC. Translation gives CASGSGQRQETQYF.

This sequence joins TRBV6-5 and TRBJ2-1; 7 nucleotides align to TRBD2. Germline V gene sequence: CDR1 MNHEY, CDR2 SVGAGI. The V segment lost 5 bases and the J segment 4 bases; nucleotides outside the gene matches: 8. CDR3 length: 15 residues. The CDR3 nucleotides are TGTGCCAGCAGTATGGGCGGGGGACCTTACAATGAGCAGTTCTTC. This translates into CASSMGGGPYNEQFF.

The rearrangement joins TRBV6-1 to TRBJ2-1; possible D gene TRBD2, 6 bases. Trimming cost V 3 bases and J 8 bases, with 14 bases left between them. This CDR3 contains 14 residues. Germline V lookup: CDR1 MNHNS, CDR2 SASEGT. The DNA for the CDR3 is TGTGCCAGCAGTGAGGGGGGTACTCGGGATGAGCAGTTCTTC. It translates to CASSEGGTRDEQFF.

This clone has just a few counts. The genes are TRBV5-1 and TRBJ2-5, with D hard to call. This CDR3 comprises 15 residues. Germline CDR1 reads SGHRS; CDR2 reads YFSETQ. Trimming took 1 base from V and 4 from J, leaving 14 bases between them. For the CDR3, the DNA is TGCGCCAGCAGCTTGATGGCCAGCATGCTAGAGACCCAGTACTTC. This codes for CASSLMASMLETQYF.

The gene calls are TRBV19 and TRBJ1-5, with a possible D match to TRBD1 (6 bases). The CDR3 is 16 residues long. V was pared by 5 bases and J by 7 bases, with 21 bases between. Germline V gene sequence: CDR1 LNHDA, CDR2 SQIVND (reference sequence). CDR3 sequence (DNA): TGTGCCAGTAGTGTTACCCTCCAGGGGAGGAGGCAGCCCCAGCATTTT. Encoded protein: CASSVTLQGRRQPQHF.

V gene TRBV4-2 combines with J gene TRBJ1-3, with 9 bases identical to TRBD1. Trimming removed 1 base from V and 6 bases from J; junction bases left unmatched: 7. Germline-derived CDR1 and CDR2 are LGHNA and YNFKEQ. The CDR3 sequence is 16 residues long. The CDR3 region is CASSQARQGEVNTIYF. The CDR3 region has the DNA TGTGCCAGCAGCCAAGCTAGACAGGGGGAAGTAAACACCATATATTTT.

The CDR3 spells CASRIQGYEQYF. Written as DNA, the CDR3 is TGTGCCAGCAGGATACAGGGCTACGAGCAGTACTTC. The genes are TRBV28 and TRBJ2-7; D might be TRBD1 (6 bases). Looked up from germline, CDR1 is MDHEN and CDR2 is SYDVKM. CDR3 length: 12 residues. Trimming stripped 6 bases from V and 3 bases from J, with 9 bases between.

The V and J genes are TRBV7-2 and TRBJ2-2, with D unclear. Trimming took off 3 bases at V and 4 bases at J, with 6 bases between the two ends. The V gene's germline CDR1 is SGHTA and CDR2 FQGNSA. The length of the CDR3 is 13 residues. The CDR3 region is CASSFLGTGELFF. In nucleotides, the CDR3 is TGTGCCAGCAGCTTTCTGGGCACCGGGGAGCTGTTTTTT.

The chain uses TRBV6-5 and TRBJ1-1; maybe TRBD1 (5 bases). Between the trimmed V and J ends, which lost 4 bases and 3 bases, there was a span of 9 bases. Germline V gene sequence: CDR1 MNHEY, CDR2 SVGAGI. This CDR3 has 13 residues. CDR3 sequence (DNA): TGTGCCAGCAGTTCGGGACTATACACTGAAGCTTTCTTT. Translating it yields CASSSGLYTEAFF.

The chain couples TRBV13 to TRBJ2-3; 7 bases fit TRBD2. This CDR3 contains 17 residues. With 1 base clipped from V and 4 bases from J, the junction kept 11 bases outside the gene matches. Germline-derived CDR1 and CDR2 are PRHDT and FYEKMQ (reference sequence). The CDR3 loop is CASSLERRLANPDTQYF. Here the CDR3 DNA reads TGTGCCAGCAGCTTAGAACGGCGACTAGCAAATCCAGATACGCAGTATTTT.

A few counts support this clone. V usage is TRBV13 and J usage is TRBJ1-2; TRBD1 matches at 7 bases. Germline assignment: CDR1 PRHDT and CDR2 FYEKMQ (reference sequence). The CDR3 totals 14 residues. V dropped 0 bases and J dropped 4; count of bases not matched to a gene: 2. In nucleotides, the CDR3 is TGTGCCAGCAGCTTAGGGGGACAGCTCTATGGCTACACCTTC. This translates into CASSLGGQLYGYTF. Drawing the rest from reference TRBV13 and TRBJ1-2, the complete variable domain is AAGVIQSPRHLIKEKRETATLKCYPIPRHDTVYWYQQGPGQDPQFLISFYEKMQSDKGSIPDRFSAQQFSDYHSELNMSSLELGDSALYFCASSLGGQLYGYTFGSGTRLTVV.

In DNA form, the CDR3 reads TGTGCCAGCAGCTTAGTGGCTGCGTACGAGCAGTACTTC. Translation gives CASSLVAAYEQYF. This chain links TRBV7-9 with TRBJ2-7; D gene unclear. The V gene lost 1 base and the J gene lost 4 bases, with 8 bases spanning the gap. Germline assignment: CDR1 SEHNR and CDR2 FQNEAQ (reference sequence). The length of the CDR3 is 13 residues.

The chain employs TRBV5-1 and TRBJ1-1, with 7 bases matching TRBD1. The junction had 10 bases not matched to a gene; V was cut back by 7 bases and J by 4 bases. Germline loops: CDR1 SGHRS, CDR2 YFSETQ. The CDR3 runs to 14 residues. CDR3 nucleotides: TGCGCCAGCGCCGACCAGGGGGATGGCACTGAAGCTTTCTTT. This encodes CASADQGDGTEAFF.